The clone carrying this TCR beta chain has at least ten counts. Its antigen is unknown. This entry belongs to a study of molecular identifiers for immune sequencing clone quantification. Previously described methods with listed TCR primers produced the bulk TCR libraries. One entry per CDR3 protein, called by TCRdb with MiXCR from the PCR reads. The sample contains about 640,000 distinct CDR3 sequences, roughly 21% of which appear only once. Study-level findings and limits: Clones of above 20 RNA copies carried over 99% of effector molecules; in naive cells they carried under 1%. A shared barcode on identical TCR molecules could lead to underestimated sizes for highly expanded clones.

V dropped 3 bases and J dropped 6; count of bases not matched to a gene: 12. CDR3 length: 15 amino acids. Per the germline V gene, CDR1 is SGHRS and CDR2 is YFSETQ. This sequence originates from a human donor in good health. Some libraries in this study had Jurkat cell RNA spiked in. Sequenced input: naive CD8+ T cells from blood, with Jurkat cell RNA spiked in. The subset denotes: FACS-sorted CD8+CD4-CCR7+CD45RA+ naive T cells. The chain is built from TRBV5-1 and TRBJ2-7, with 7 bases fitting TRBD1. CDR3 amino acids: CASSSRTGHGIEQYF. CDR3 DNA sequence: TGCGCCAGCAGCTCAAGGACAGGACATGGGATCGAGCAGTACTTC.